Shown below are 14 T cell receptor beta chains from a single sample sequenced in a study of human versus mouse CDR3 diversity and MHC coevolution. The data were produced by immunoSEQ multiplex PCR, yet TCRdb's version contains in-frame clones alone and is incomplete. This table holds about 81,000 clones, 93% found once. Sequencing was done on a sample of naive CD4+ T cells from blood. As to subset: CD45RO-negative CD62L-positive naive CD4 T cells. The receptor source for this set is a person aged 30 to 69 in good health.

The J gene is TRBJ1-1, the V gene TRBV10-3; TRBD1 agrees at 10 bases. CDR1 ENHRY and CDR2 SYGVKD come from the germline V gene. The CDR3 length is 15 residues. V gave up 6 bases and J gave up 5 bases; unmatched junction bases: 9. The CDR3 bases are TGTGCCATCAGCTCACCGGGACAGGGGAGGACTGAAGCTTTCTTT. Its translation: CAISSPGQGRTEAFF.

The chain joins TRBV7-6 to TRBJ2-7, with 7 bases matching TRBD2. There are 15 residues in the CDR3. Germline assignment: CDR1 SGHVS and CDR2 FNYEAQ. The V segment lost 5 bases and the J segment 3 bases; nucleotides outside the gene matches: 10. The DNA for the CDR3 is TGTGCCAGCAGCCCTATGGGAGGGCAGGGCTACGAGCAGTACTTC. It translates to CASSPMGGQGYEQYF.

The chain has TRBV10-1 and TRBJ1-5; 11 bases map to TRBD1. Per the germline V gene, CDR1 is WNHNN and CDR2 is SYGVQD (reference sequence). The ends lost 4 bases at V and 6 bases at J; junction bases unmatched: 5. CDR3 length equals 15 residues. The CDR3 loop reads CASSGPGQGGQPQHF. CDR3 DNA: TGCGCCAGCAGTGGCCCGGGACAGGGGGGTCAGCCCCAGCATTTT.

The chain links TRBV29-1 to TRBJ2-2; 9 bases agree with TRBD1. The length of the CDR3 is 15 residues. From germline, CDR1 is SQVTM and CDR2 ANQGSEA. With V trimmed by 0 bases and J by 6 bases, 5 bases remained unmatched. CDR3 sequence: CSVEEGQGSAGELFF. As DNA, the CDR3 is TGCAGCGTTGAAGAGGGACAGGGTAGTGCCGGGGAGCTGTTTTTT.

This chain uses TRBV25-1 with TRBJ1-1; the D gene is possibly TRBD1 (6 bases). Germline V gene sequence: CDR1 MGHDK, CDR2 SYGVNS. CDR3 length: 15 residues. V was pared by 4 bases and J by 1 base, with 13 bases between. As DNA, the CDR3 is TGTGCCAGCAGTGGGTTAACAGGGACGAACACTGAAGCTTTCTTT. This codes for CASSGLTGTNTEAFF.

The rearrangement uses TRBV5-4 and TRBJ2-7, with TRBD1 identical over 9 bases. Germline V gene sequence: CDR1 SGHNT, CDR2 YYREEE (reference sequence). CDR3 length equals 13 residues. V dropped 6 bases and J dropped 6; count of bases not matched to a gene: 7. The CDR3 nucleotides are TGTGCCAGCACCGGGACAGGGTCTTCCGAGCAGTACTTC. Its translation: CASTGTGSSEQYF.

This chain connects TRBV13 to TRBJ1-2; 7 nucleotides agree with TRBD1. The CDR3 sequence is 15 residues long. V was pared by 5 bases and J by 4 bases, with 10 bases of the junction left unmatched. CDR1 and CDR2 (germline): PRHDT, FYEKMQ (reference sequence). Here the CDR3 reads CASSPQNRGGYGYTF. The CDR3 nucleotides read TGTGCCAGCAGCCCGCAGAACAGGGGAGGCTATGGCTACACCTTC.

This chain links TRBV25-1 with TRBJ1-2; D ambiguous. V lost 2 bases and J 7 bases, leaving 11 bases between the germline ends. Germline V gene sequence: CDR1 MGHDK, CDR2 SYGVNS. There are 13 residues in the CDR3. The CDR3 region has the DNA TGTGCCAGCAGTGAACAAACGTCTAGTGGCTACACCTTC. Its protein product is CASSEQTSSGYTF.

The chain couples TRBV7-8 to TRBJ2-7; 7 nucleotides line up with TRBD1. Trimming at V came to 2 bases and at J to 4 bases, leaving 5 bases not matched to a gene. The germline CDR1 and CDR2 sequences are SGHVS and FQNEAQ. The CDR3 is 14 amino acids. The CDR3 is CASSLRTGPYEQYF. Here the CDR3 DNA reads TGTGCCAGCAGCTTACGGACAGGACCATACGAGCAGTACTTC.

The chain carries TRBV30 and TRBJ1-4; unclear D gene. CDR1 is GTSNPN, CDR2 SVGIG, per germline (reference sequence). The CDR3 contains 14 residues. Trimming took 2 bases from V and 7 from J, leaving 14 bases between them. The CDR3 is CAWSPRPWSEKLFF. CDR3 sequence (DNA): TGTGCCTGGAGTCCACGACCATGGAGTGAAAAACTGTTTTTT. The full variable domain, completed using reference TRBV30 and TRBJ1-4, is SQTIHQWPATLVQPVGSPLSLECTVEGTSNPNLYWYRQAAGRGLQLLFYSVGIGQISSEVPQNLSASRPQDRQFILSSKKLLLSDSGFYLCAWSPRPWSEKLFFGSGTQLSVL.

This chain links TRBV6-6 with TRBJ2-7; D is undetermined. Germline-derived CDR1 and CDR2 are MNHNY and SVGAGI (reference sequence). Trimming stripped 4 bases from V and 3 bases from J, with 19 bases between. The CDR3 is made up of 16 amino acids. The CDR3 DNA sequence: TGTGCCAGCAGTTCAGCAGATTCGATGACGGGCTACGAGCAGTACTTC. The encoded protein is CASSSADSMTGYEQYF.

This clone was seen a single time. CDR3 coding DNA: TGTGCCAGCAGTTTCCGCCGGGACAGGAGGAAATATAGCAATCAGCCCCAGCATTTT. This translates into CASSFRRDRRKYSNQPQHF. The chain links TRBV28 to TRBJ1-5, with TRBD1 matching over 8 bases. V gave up 3 bases and J gave up 0 bases; unmatched junction bases: 13. CDR3 size: 19 residues. From germline, CDR1 is MDHEN and CDR2 SYDVKM.

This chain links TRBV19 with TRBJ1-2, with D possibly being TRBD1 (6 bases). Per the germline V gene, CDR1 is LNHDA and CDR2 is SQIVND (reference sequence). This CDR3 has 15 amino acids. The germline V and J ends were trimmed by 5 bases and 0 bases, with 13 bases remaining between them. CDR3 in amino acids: CASSSRGATNYGYTF. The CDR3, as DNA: TGTGCCAGTAGTTCCCGGGGGGCGACTAACTATGGCTACACCTTC. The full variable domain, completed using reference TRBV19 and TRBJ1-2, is DGGITQSPKYLFRKEGQNVTLSCEQNLNHDAMYWYRQDPGQGLRLIYYSQIVNDFQKGDIAEGYSVSREKKESFPLTVTSAQKNPTAFYLCASSSRGATNYGYTFGSGTRLTVV.

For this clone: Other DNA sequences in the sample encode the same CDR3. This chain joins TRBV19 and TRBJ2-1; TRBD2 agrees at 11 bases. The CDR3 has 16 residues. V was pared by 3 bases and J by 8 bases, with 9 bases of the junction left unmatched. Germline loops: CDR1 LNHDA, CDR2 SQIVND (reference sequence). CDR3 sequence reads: CASSMGLAAKFDEQFF. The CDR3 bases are TGTGCCAGTAGTATGGGACTAGCGGCCAAATTCGATGAGCAGTTCTTC.